One and the same sample provided the 22 T cell receptor beta chains below, sequenced in a study of identical twins. TCRdb re-called the 5' RACE reads through MiXCR, storing one row per CDR3 protein. This table has under 300,000 distinct CDR3 sequences, over 9.5% appearing once. The same specimen was also included in a second study, on yellow fever vaccine responses in identical twins.

Sequenced: memory (CD45RO+) T cells sorted from blood. The receptors stem from a woman in her late teens or twenties in good health.

This clonotype occurred a few times. The CDR3 region is CASSERGRSNQPQHF. CDR3 DNA sequence: TGTGCCAGCAGTGAAAGAGGGAGGAGCAATCAGCCCCAGCATTTT. The J gene is TRBJ1-5, the V gene TRBV6-1; D gene uncertain. V lost 2 bases and J lost 1, with 9 bases in between. Germline V gene sequence: CDR1 MNHNS, CDR2 SASEGT. This CDR3 contains 15 residues.

The table lists this clonotype with a few counts. V and J are TRBV18 and TRBJ2-7, with TRBD2 matching 13 bases. Trimming took 5 bases from V and 2 from J; bases not matched to a gene: 6. Germline V gene data show CDR1 as KGHSH and CDR2 as LQKENI. The length of the CDR3 is 16 residues. CDR3 in DNA: TGTGCCAGCTCAAGAGGACTAGCGGGGGAAGCCTACGAGCAGTACTTC. Its protein product is CASSRGLAGEAYEQYF.

This sequence joins TRBV5-1 and TRBJ2-1; TRBD2 agrees at 9 bases. There are 17 residues in the CDR3. The J segment lost 7 bases and the V segment lost 4 bases, leaving 15 bases of the junction unmatched. Germline CDR1 and CDR2: SGHRS and YFSETQ. The CDR3 protein is CASSRENLAGFVNEQFF. CDR3 in DNA: TGCGCCAGCAGCCGGGAAAACCTAGCGGGATTCGTGAATGAGCAGTTCTTC.

This clonotype was seen at least ten times. V usage is TRBV5-1 and J usage is TRBJ2-2, with 8 bases aligning to TRBD2. This CDR3 spans 16 amino acids. Germline CDR1 SGHRS, CDR2 YFSETQ. Germline trimming cut 4 bases from V and 6 bases from J; bases unmatched to any gene: 11. Here the CDR3 DNA reads TGCGCCAGCAGCGTCCTTGACGGGAGGGCCTCCGGGGAGCTGTTTTTT. It is translated as CASSVLDGRASGELFF. Full variable domain (missing parts from reference TRBV5-1 and TRBJ2-2): KAGVTQTPRYLIKTRGQQVTLSCSPISGHRSVSWYQQTPGQGLQFLFEYFSETQRNKGNFPGRFSGRQFSNSRSEMNVSTLELGDSALYLCASSVLDGRASGELFFGEGSRLTVL.

The J gene is TRBJ2-1, the V gene TRBV5-1; TRBD2 matches 8 bases. Germline V gene sequence: CDR1 SGHRS, CDR2 YFSETQ. The V segment lost 3 bases and the J segment 8 bases; nucleotides outside the gene matches: 10. The CDR3 is 15 residues long. The CDR3 DNA reads as TGCGCCAGCAGCTGGAAGCGGGAGTCGGTTCATGAGCAGTTCTTC. Its protein is CASSWKRESVHEQFF.

Only a few counts were recorded for this clonotype. The chain couples TRBV5-1 to TRBJ2-3; 10 nucleotides align to TRBD2. Germline CDR1 reads SGHRS; CDR2 reads YFSETQ. The CDR3 has 16 residues. V trimming: 0 bases; J trimming: 0 bases; junction bases outside the gene matches: 1. This chain's CDR3 is CASSLVTSGSTDTQYF. Here the CDR3 DNA reads TGCGCCAGCAGCTTGGTGACTAGCGGGAGCACAGATACGCAGTATTTT.

Of note for this clonotype: A clone one base away is much larger, so this may be a read error. This rearrangement joins TRBV5-1 to TRBJ2-7; TRBD2 matches at 10 bases. Germline assignment: CDR1 SGHRS and CDR2 YFSETQ. CDR3 length equals 14 residues. The CDR3 nucleotides are TGCGCCAGCAGCTTGGGGACTAGCGGCTACGGGCAGTACTTC. It translates to CASSLGTSGYGQYF.

This clonotype was seen only once. V is TRBV9 and J is TRBJ2-1; D gene ambiguous. Trimming removed 0 bases at V and 9 bases at J, with 10 bases between. This CDR3 has 13 residues. Germline values: CDR1 SGDLS, CDR2 YYNGEE. The CDR3 region is CASSVVVETEQFF. The CDR3 DNA sequence: TGTGCCAGCAGCGTAGTAGTAGAAACTGAGCAGTTCTTC.

In this sample, this clonotype turned up a few times. The V call is TRBV4-3, the J call TRBJ1-4; 7 nucleotides match TRBD1. The CDR3 contains 14 residues. Trimming removed 0 bases from V and 16 bases from J; junction bases left unmatched: 11. The V gene's germline CDR1 is LGHNA and CDR2 YSLEER. CDR3 loop: CASSQDLSGTDEFF. CDR3 coding DNA: TGCGCCAGCAGCCAAGATCTGTCCGGGACAGATGAGTTTTTT.

This clonotype was detected a few times. The V call is TRBV3-1, the J call TRBJ2-1; D remains unclear. Trimming removed 3 bases at V and 12 bases at J, with 24 bases between. The CDR3 has 16 residues. Germline CDR1 and CDR2: LGHDT and YNNKEL (reference sequence). Written as DNA, the CDR3 is TGTGCCAGCAGCCATGAAGGACGGACCCCTGCTTTCGGGCAGTTCTTC. Translation: CASSHEGRTPAFGQFF.

This clonotype was seen a handful of times. CDR3 in amino acids: CASSPGTSSDTQYF. The CDR3 region has the DNA TGTGCCAGCAGCCCCGGGACTAGTTCAGATACGCAGTATTTT. The V gene is TRBV7-9, the J gene TRBJ2-3; 8 bases agree with TRBD2. V gave up 5 bases and J gave up 4 bases; unmatched junction bases: 5. Germline V CDR1 and CDR2: SEHNR, FQNEAQ (reference sequence). CDR3 size: 14 residues.

The sample holds many counts of this clonotype. The genes are TRBV28 and TRBJ1-4; the D gene is possibly TRBD1 (5 bases). Trimming removed 5 bases at V and 4 bases at J, with 14 bases between. Germline CDR1 and CDR2: MDHEN and SYDVKM. The CDR3 totals 15 residues. CDR3 sequence: CASSPPGRGNEKLFF. The CDR3 DNA reads TGTGCCAGCAGTCCACCGGGACGGGGTAATGAAAAACTGTTTTTT.

This clonotype showed up many times. The V gene is TRBV29-1, the J gene TRBJ2-5, with 9 bases lining up with TRBD1. V gave up 1 base and J gave up 2 bases; unmatched junction bases: 2. This CDR3 spans 14 amino acids. Germline values: CDR1 SQVTM, CDR2 ANQGSEA. The CDR3 DNA reads TGCAGCGTTGAAGTACAGGGGGCGCAAGAGACCCAGTACTTC. Translation gives CSVEVQGAQETQYF.

V is TRBV14 and J is TRBJ1-5; the D is unclear. CDR3 length equals 11 residues. The ends were cut back, 1 base at V and 9 bases at J, with 4 bases in the middle. Germline values: CDR1 SGHDN, CDR2 FVKESK. CDR3 nucleotide sequence: TGTGCCAGCAGCCAAGGGGGGCCCCAGCATTTT. As protein: CASSQGGPQHF.

This clonotype was detected ten times or more. The genes are TRBV29-1 and TRBJ2-7, with 10 bases that match TRBD2. V trimming: 0 bases; J trimming: 4 bases; junction bases outside the gene matches: 6. CDR3 length equals 15 residues. The germline gives CDR1 SQVTM, CDR2 ANQGSEA. CDR3 protein: CSVEEHSGRSYEQYF. Here the CDR3 DNA reads TGCAGCGTTGAAGAACATAGCGGGAGGTCATACGAGCAGTACTTC.

This clonotype was seen at least ten times. The chain joins TRBV10-3 to TRBJ2-1, with TRBD2 identical over 8 bases. V trimming: 7 bases; J trimming: 2 bases; junction bases outside the gene matches: 7. This CDR3 has 15 amino acids. CDR1 is ENHRY, CDR2 SYGVKD, per germline. The CDR3 spells CAIIAGGGAYNEQFF. Written as DNA, the CDR3 is TGTGCCATCATCGCGGGAGGAGGGGCCTACAATGAGCAGTTCTTC.

The chain couples TRBV2 to TRBJ2-7; D possibly corresponds to TRBD1 (7 bases). This CDR3 is 12 amino acids long. V lost 11 bases to trimming and J lost 6 bases, with 17 bases between them. Germline lookup yields CDR1 SNHLY and CDR2 FYNNEI. CDR3 sequence reads: CAGGGQVGEQYF. Written as DNA, the CDR3 is TGTGCCGGGGGAGGACAGGTGGGCGAGCAGTACTTC. The whole variable domain, remainder taken from reference TRBV2 and TRBJ2-7, is EPEVTQTPSHQVTQMGQEVILRCVPISNHLYFYWYRQILGQKVEFLVSFYNNEISEKSEIFDDQFSVERPDGSNFTLKIRSTKLEDSAMYFCAGGGQVGEQYFGPGTRLTVT.

This clonotype was picked up many times. The CDR3 bases are TGTGCCAGCAGTCGGACCCAACAGGGAACCTACGAGCAGTACTTC. This encodes CASSRTQQGTYEQYF. This sequence joins TRBV14 and TRBJ2-7; tentatively, D is TRBD1 (6 bases). CDR3 size: 15 residues. In germline, CDR1 is SGHDN, CDR2 FVKESK. Trimming pared 6 bases from V and 2 bases from J, leaving 17 bases between.

This clonotype occurred a few times. The chain has TRBV4-2 and TRBJ1-2, with D hard to call. The CDR3 length is 15 residues. The ends were cut back, 0 bases at V and 2 bases at J, with 10 bases in the middle. Germline values: CDR1 LGHNA, CDR2 YNFKEQ. The DNA of the CDR3 is TGTGCCAGCAGCCAAGATCTTGCTGAAAACTATGGCTACACCTTC. This codes for CASSQDLAENYGYTF.

The V and J genes are TRBV6-2 or TRBV6-3 and TRBJ1-2; no clear D. CDR3 length equals 13 residues. V lost 6 bases and J lost 8, with 16 bases in between. Germline lookup yields CDR1 MNHEY and CDR2 SVGEGT. The CDR3 spells CASSRYGVEGYTF. DNA for the CDR3: TGTGCCAGCAGCCGGTATGGAGTGGAGGGCTACACCTTC.

In this sample, this clonotype turned up a few times. The chain carries TRBV7-2 and TRBJ1-2, with D hard to call. Germline-derived CDR1 and CDR2 are SGHTA and FQGNSA. This CDR3 is 13 amino acids long. Between the trimmed V and J ends, which lost 1 base and 7 bases, there was a span of 10 bases. As DNA, the CDR3 is TGTGCCAGCAGCTTAGGACCTTTACGTGGCTACACCTTC. It is translated as CASSLGPLRGYTF.

This chain connects TRBV5-1 to TRBJ2-2; a weak D match, TRBD1 (6 bases). Trimming took 0 bases from V and 2 from J, leaving 11 bases between them. CDR3 length: 16 residues. Germline assignment: CDR1 SGHRS and CDR2 YFSETQ. The CDR3: CASSLGDRKNTGELFF. CDR3 nucleotides: TGCGCCAGCAGCTTGGGTGACAGGAAAAACACCGGGGAGCTGTTTTTT.